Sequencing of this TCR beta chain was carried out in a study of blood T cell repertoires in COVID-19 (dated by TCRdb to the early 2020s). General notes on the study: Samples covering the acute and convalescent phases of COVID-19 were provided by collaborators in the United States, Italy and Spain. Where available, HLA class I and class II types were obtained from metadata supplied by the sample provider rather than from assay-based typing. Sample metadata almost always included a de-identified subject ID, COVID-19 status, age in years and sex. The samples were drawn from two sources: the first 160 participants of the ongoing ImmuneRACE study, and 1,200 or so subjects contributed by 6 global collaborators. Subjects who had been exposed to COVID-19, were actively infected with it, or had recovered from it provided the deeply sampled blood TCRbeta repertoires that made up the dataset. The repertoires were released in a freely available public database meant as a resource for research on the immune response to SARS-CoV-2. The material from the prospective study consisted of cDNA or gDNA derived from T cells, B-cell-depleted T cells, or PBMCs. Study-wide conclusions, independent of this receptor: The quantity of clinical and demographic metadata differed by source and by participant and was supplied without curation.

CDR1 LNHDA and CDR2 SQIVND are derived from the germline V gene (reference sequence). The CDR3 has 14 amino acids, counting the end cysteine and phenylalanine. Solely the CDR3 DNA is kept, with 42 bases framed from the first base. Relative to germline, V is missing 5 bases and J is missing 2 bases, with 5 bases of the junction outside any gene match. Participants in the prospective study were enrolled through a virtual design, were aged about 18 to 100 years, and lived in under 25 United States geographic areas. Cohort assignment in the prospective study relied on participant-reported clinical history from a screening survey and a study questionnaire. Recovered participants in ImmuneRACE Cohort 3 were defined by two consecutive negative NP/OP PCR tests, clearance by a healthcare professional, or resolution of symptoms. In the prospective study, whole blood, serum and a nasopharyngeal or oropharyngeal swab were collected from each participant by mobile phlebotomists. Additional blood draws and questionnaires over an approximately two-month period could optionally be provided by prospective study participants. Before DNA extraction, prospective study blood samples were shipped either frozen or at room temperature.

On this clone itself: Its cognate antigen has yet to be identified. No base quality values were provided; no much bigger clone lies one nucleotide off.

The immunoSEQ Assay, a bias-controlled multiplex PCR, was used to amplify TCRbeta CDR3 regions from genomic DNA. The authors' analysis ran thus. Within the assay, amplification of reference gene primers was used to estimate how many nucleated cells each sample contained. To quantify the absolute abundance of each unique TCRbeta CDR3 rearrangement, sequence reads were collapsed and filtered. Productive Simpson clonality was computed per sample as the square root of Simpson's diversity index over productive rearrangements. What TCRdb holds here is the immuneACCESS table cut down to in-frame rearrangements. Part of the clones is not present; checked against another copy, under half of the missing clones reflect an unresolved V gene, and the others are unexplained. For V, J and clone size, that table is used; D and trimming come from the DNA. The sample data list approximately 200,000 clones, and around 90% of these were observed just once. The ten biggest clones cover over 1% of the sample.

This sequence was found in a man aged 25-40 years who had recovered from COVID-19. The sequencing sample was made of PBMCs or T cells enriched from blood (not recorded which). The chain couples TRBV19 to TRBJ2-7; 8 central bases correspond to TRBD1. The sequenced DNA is TGTGCCAGTAGTGTAGGGACAGGCCCCTACGAGCAGTACTTC. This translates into CASSVGTGPYEQYF.